The 9 T cell receptor beta chains presented below share a single source sample, sequenced in a study of T cell responses to AZD1222 COVID-19 vaccine. Clones were read by immunoSEQ multiplex PCR, and TCRdb kept only the in-frame ones, dropping some. There are roughly 140,000 clones in the sample; more than 85% occur only once, and around 5.4% lies in the top ten. The sequences come from peripheral blood, collected on day 0 of AZD1222 vaccination. The source is an adult in good health.

In its sample, this clone was seen a few times. The CDR3 DNA sequence: TGTGCCAGCACCCTCGACAGCCTCAATCAGCCCCAGCATTTT. Amino acid sequence: CASTLDSLNQPQHF. The chain has TRBV6-5 and TRBJ1-5; D perhaps matches TRBD1 (5 bases). Between the trimmed V and J ends, which lost 7 bases and 3 bases, there was a span of 13 bases. The germline V gene has CDR1 MNHEY and CDR2 SVGAGI. The CDR3 has 14 amino acids.

J is TRBJ1-1 and V is TRBV6-5; D is unclear. The CDR3 has 14 residues. Between the trimmed V and J ends, which lost 8 bases and 6 bases, there was a span of 19 bases. Germline CDR1 reads MNHEY; CDR2 reads SVGAGI. The CDR3 is CASRGGGSLAEAFF. CDR3 in DNA: TGTGCCAGCCGCGGAGGAGGCTCACTCGCTGAAGCTTTCTTT.

The V gene is TRBV6-5, the J gene TRBJ1-2, with a tentative D call TRBD1 (5 bases). The CDR3 has 12 residues. V was cut by 6 bases and J by 4 bases, with 9 bases left in between. CDR1 MNHEY and CDR2 SVGAGI come from the germline V gene. The DNA for the CDR3 is TGTGCCAGCAGGTCGGGGACCTATGGCTACACCTTC. Its translation: CASRSGTYGYTF.

The V and J genes are TRBV30 and TRBJ1-4, with D uncertain. CDR1 is GTSNPN, CDR2 SVGIG, per germline (reference sequence). V was shortened by 2 bases and J by 0 bases, with 16 bases between the two germline ends. The CDR3 runs 17 residues. The CDR3 region has the DNA TGTGCCTGGAGTAACGCCCCCGGAGCCCCAACTAATGAAAAACTGTTTTTT. This gives the protein CAWSNAPGAPTNEKLFF.

Comments on this clone: The junction and the germline gene differ at one end; a read error may be behind it. J is TRBJ1-6 and V is TRBV4-1, with D possibly matching TRBD1 (6 bases). The CDR3 totals 15 residues. Germline assignment: CDR1 MGHRA and CDR2 YSYEKL. This CDR3 is CASSEDRFWNSPLHF. The CDR3 bases are TGCGCCAGCAGCGAAGACAGGTTTTGGAATTCACCCCTCCACTTT.

The CDR3 DNA reads TGTGCCAGCAGCAAAGAAGCTTCCGCGGAGACCCAGTACTTC. This codes for CASSKEASAETQYF. This chain links TRBV21-1 with TRBJ2-5; TRBD2 is the table's D call, not checked against the DNA. TRBV21-1 corresponds to a pseudogene. This CDR3 has 14 residues.

The chain carries TRBV27 and TRBJ2-7, with 10 bases identical to TRBD1. J was trimmed by 4 bases and V by 6 bases; bases with no gene match: 9. The CDR3 covers 15 residues. Germline values: CDR1 MNHEY, CDR2 SMNVEV (reference sequence). CDR3 in amino acids: CASSRGQGFLYEQYF. Here the CDR3 DNA reads TGTGCCAGCAGCCGGGGACAGGGGTTTCTTTACGAGCAGTACTTC.

This chain uses TRBV5-4 with TRBJ2-2; 9 bases are shared with TRBD2. The CDR3 is 16 amino acids. V lost 5 bases, J lost 6 bases, and 11 bases stayed unmatched. Germline CDR1 is SGHNT and CDR2 is YYREEE (reference sequence). CDR3 amino acids: CASSLKREALPGELFF. As DNA, the CDR3 is TGTGCCAGCAGTCTTAAGCGGGAGGCGCTGCCCGGGGAGCTGTTTTTT.

The chain recombines TRBV9 with TRBJ2-5; 13 bases are shared with TRBD2. CDR3 size: 16 residues. Germline V gene sequence: CDR1 SGDLS, CDR2 YYNGEE. The J segment lost 3 bases and the V segment lost 4 bases, leaving 6 bases of the junction unmatched. The CDR3 bases are TGTGCCAGCAGCAGTGGACTAGCGGGAGTTGAAGAGACCCAGTACTTC. It is translated as CASSSGLAGVEETQYF.